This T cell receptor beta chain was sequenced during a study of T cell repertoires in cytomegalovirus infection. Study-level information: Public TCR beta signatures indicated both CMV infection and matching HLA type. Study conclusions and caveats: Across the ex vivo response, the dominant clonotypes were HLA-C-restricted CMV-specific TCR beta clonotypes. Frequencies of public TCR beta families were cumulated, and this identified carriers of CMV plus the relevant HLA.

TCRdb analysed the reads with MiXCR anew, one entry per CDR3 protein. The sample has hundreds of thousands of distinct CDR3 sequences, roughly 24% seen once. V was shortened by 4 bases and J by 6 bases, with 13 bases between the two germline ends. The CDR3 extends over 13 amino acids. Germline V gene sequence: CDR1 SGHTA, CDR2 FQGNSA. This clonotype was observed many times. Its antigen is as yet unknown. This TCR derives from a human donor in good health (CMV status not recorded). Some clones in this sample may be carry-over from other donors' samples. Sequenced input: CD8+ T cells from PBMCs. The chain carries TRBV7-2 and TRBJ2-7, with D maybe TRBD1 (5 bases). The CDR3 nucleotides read TGTGCCAGCAGCTCAACCAGGGTTTCCGAGCAGTACGTC. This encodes CASSSTRVSEQYV.